Listed here are 3 T cell receptor beta chains from one sample, sequenced in a study of OX40 agonist ivuxolimab in advanced cancers. The receptor library was made with the immunoSEQ multiplex PCR assay. TCRdb limited this immuneACCESS table to in-frame rearrangements with V and J called. A share of clones is missing; checked studies link under half to unresolved V genes, and the rest is unexplained. Here the sample has tens of thousands of clones; around 88% occur a single time. The ten most abundant clones make up approximately 1.5% of the sample. Sequencing used CD4+ or CD8+ T cells sorted from blood, obtained in a trial of the OX40 agonist ivuxolimab. These receptors came from an adult with an advanced solid tumor such as melanoma, head and neck, liver or kidney cancer.

This clone was seen a single time. J is TRBJ1-6 and V is TRBV7-6; D is undetermined. V gave up 0 bases and J gave up 12 bases, with 6 bases separating them. The CDR3 consists of 12 residues. CDR1 is SGHVS and CDR2 is FNYEAQ in the germline V gene. CDR3 residues: CASSLALGPLHF. DNA of the CDR3: TGTGCCAGCAGCTTAGCGCTGGGACCCCTCCACTTT.

This clone was seen only once. The chain is built from TRBV7-6 and TRBJ2-3; D is unresolved. The germline gives CDR1 SGHVS, CDR2 FNYEAQ. This CDR3 is built from 13 residues. V was cut by 5 bases and J by 5 bases, with 11 bases left in between. CDR3 sequence (DNA): TGTGCCAGCAGCCCAGGACGATTAGATACGCAGTATTTT. This codes for CASSPGRLDTQYF. The whole variable domain, remainder taken from reference TRBV7-6 and TRBJ2-3, is GAGVSQSPRYKVTKRGQDVALRCDPISGHVSLYWYRQALGQGPEFLTYFNYEAQQDKSGLPNDRFSAERPEGSISTLTIQRTEQRDSAMYRCASSPGRLDTQYFGPGTRLTVL.

The rearrangement joins TRBV6-6 to TRBJ1-1; the match to TRBD1 covers 10 bases. Germline CDR1 MNHNY, CDR2 SVGAGI (reference sequence). The CDR3 contains 14 residues. J gave up 4 bases and V 4 bases, and 3 bases lay outside the gene matches. CDR3 sequence: CASSSTGGPTEAFF. The CDR3, as DNA: TGTGCCAGCAGTTCGACAGGGGGCCCCACTGAAGCTTTCTTT.